This T cell receptor (beta chain) was found in a study of read filtering for tumor transcriptome and immune sequencing. Notes on the study in general: Single-read clonotypes: about 81.9% of IR-seq clonotypes (approximately 4% of reads), almost 75% of RNA-seq clonotypes (roughly 49% of reads).

Trimming at V came to 7 bases and at J to 6 bases, leaving 8 bases not matched to a gene. The CDR3 has 15 residues. The germline gives CDR1 SGHRS, CDR2 YFSETQ. Many counts were recorded for this clonotype. Its antigen is unidentified. The library was built from around 400 ng RNA with molecular barcoded adaptors for alpha/delta and beta/gamma chains. MiXCR, applied by TCRdb to the reads, yields one record per CDR3 protein. The sample consists of 100,000 to 150,000 distinct CDR3 sequences, under 15% of them appearing once. The sequence derives from a donor at least 40 years old with multiple myeloma. Sequenced input: a population of CD138-negative cells sorted from bone marrow. The J gene is TRBJ2-1, the V gene TRBV5-1, with 12 bases that match TRBD1. In nucleotides, the CDR3 is TGCGCCAGCGCTCCGGGACAGGGGGCCGTCAATGAGCAGTTCTTC. Protein sequence: CASAPGQGAVNEQFF.